Sequencing of this T cell receptor (beta chain) was carried out in a study of shared clonotypes between healthy human individuals (dated by TCRdb to 2020 to 2022). For context, the study as a whole: The cohort included a few men and a couple of women between 18 and 49 years of age. The study deeply sequenced blood TCR repertoires of five healthy adults to estimate repertoire size and the extent of clonotype sharing between individuals. Leukapheresis yielded between about 0.85 and 10 billion PBMCs per donor. For each donor, CD4 naive and CD4 memory were each run on three plates, CD8 naive on two plates, and CD8 memory on one plate. Different laboratories and diverse techniques were used to prepare libraries and sequence TCR repertoires, to increase sequencing depth and limit assay-specific biases.

Healthy HIV-negative adults with no recently reported acute infections or vaccinations were included as donors. Every donor was a Caucasian adult residing in Nashville, Tennessee, USA. CD4+ T cells were enriched by magnetic negative selection; naive cells were then positively selected on CD45RA, and the negative fraction formed the memory subset. Blood was collected by leukapheresis, and PBMCs were isolated by Ficoll-Histopaque density gradient centrifugation and then cryopreserved in liquid nitrogen vapor phase. Analytical flow cytometry was used to check the purity and quantity of each magnetically sorted T cell population. Genomic DNA was isolated from each sorted fraction and quantified by UV absorbance on a Nanodrop 2000c. Turning to this clone: Its antigen remains undetermined. Base qualities were left out, and no much larger clone turns up one base away.

Using the deep immunoSEQ assay, TCR CDR3 regions were amplified from genomic DNA by multiplex PCR. For each cell subset, the extracted genomic DNA was distributed evenly across all wells of several immunoSEQ 96-well plates, and each plate served as one replicate. For sorted subsets, each replicate PCR was loaded with around 220 ng genomic DNA, equivalent to 25,000 to 30,000 T cell genomes. Purified libraries were measured with a Qubit 3.0 fluorometer, size-checked on a Bioanalyzer 2100, and measured again with the KAPA Library Quantification kit. Every immunoSEQ 96-well plate was sequenced on a dedicated single-read 150-cycle Illumina NextSeq 550 flow cell. Per the source publication's procedure: Because the immunoSEQ output held only junctional sequences and lacked quality scores, the filtering could not match the filtering applied to full-length reads. Sequences were annotated with PyIR, a Python wrapper for IgBLAST v1.9, and V/J genes and CDR3 were assigned using IMGT germline references. Reads with weak V/J assignments (E-value above 1e-6), missing CDR3, stop codons, out-of-frame junctions, or ambiguous translated residues were removed. V3J clonotypes were defined as sequences sharing an identical inferred V gene, J gene, and CDR3 amino acid sequence. To compute the percentage overlap between repertoires, the number of shared unique clonotypes was divided by the size of the smaller repertoire. Three approaches were used to assess repertoire richness: RTK rarefaction, the Chao1 estimator, and Recon v2.1 estimates of unobserved clonotypes. OLGA was used to compute generation probabilities for all TCRbeta clonotypes that the gDNA method yielded from a handful of donors. Held by TCRdb, this immuneACCESS table contains in-frame sequences only and omits some clones. Under half of the omission traces to an unresolved V gene where checked; the cause of the rest is unknown. The DNA was the basis for D and trimming; V, J and clone size are from that table. Counted in this sample were roughly 640,000 clones; more than 95% of them appeared once. Together, the top ten hold around 0.058% of the sample.

General conclusions and limits of the study: The genetic and exposure-history diversity represented was limited by the small number of donors. Across four donors, approximately 4.9% of naive CD4, approximately 3.6% of naive CD8, 2% to 2.5% of memory CD4, and roughly 0.41% of memory CD8 clonotypes were shared. Pairwise subsampling indicated that sequencing depth was expected to affect the degree of clonotype sharing among donors. Compared with non-shared clonotypes, the clonotypes found in all four sorted-subset donors had higher generation probabilities. Estimated clonotype richness was generally larger for naive than for memory subsets. Sampling was restricted to blood, and TCR repertoires in tissues likely differ from the TCR repertoires found in blood. Incomplete sequencing was indicated by rarefaction of sorted-subset datasets, despite the large sequencing depth.

Sequencing used naive CD4+ T cells sorted from blood. According to the study, the label for this sample's cell subset or site signals: CD45RA+ positively selected. This TCR was recovered from a woman aged 25 to 39 in good health.

The CDR3 reads as follows: CASSSGQEVTQYF. The bases read TGTGCCAGCAGCTCTGGACAGGAGGTGACCCAGTACTTC. The rearrangement joined TRBV5-6 to TRBJ2-5; TRBD1 fits 7 bases in the junction. CDR1 and CDR2 are read off the germline V gene as SGHDT and YYEEEE. For this chain, trimming is 3 bases at the V end and 7 bases at the J end, and the number of junction bases without a gene match is 6. The CDR3, from cysteine to phenylalanine, totals 13 residues. CDR3 DNA only is kept here, 39 bases in frame from base 1.